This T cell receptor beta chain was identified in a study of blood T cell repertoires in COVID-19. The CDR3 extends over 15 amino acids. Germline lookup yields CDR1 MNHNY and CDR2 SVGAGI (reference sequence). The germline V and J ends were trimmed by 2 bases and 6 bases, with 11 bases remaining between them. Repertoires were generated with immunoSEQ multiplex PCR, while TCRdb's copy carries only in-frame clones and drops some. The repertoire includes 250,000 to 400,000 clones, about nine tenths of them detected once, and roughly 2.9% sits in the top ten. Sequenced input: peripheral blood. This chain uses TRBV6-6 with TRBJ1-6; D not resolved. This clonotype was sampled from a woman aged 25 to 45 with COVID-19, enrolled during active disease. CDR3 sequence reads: CASSYDGSLNSPLHF. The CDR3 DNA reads TGTGCCAGCAGTTACGACGGGAGTCTTAATTCACCCCTCCACTTT.